This TCR beta chain was captured by sequencing in a study of Graves' ophthalmopathy and Graves' hyperthyroidism. General observations from the study: In predicting ophthalmopathy progression, the model reached about 71% sensitivity and 72% to 85% specificity. A model of 13 signatures distinguished ophthalmopathy from stable hyperthyroidism at approximately 90% sensitivity and 81.08% specificity.

This clonotype was detected only a few times. Antigen: not known. The CDR3 spans 15 residues. Per germline, CDR1 SGHTS and CDR2 YDEGEE. Trimming at V came to 2 bases and at J to 6 bases, leaving 6 bases not matched to a gene. Investigators amplified TCR beta CDR3 regions from RNA transcripts. The first-round RT-PCR employed HTBI primers together with the Qiagen OneStep RT-PCR kit. A multiplex PCR was then performed as the second round. TCRdb redid the calling of the multiplex PCR reads with MiXCR, one entry per CDR3 protein. The table has 650,000 to 800,000 distinct CDR3 sequences, 35% to 50% seen once. As the starting material, roughly 10 ml of fresh peripheral blood yielded the PBMCs.

The sequenced sample consisted of peripheral blood. The chain recombines TRBV5-8 with TRBJ2-7, with 12 bases identical to TRBD1. This receptor was identified in an adult man with Graves' ophthalmopathy. The CDR3 loop reads CASSFGTGGSSEQYF. The CDR3 nucleotides are TGTGCCAGCAGCTTCGGGACAGGGGGCTCGAGCGAGCAGTACTTC.